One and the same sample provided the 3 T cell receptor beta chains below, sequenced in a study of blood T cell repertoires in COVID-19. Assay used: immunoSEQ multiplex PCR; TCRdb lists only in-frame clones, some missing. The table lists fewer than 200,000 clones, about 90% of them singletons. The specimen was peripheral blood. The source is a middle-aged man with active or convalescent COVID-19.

The CDR3 loop is CASSTGTGVFQPQHF. Written as DNA, the CDR3 is TGTGCCAGCAGCACCGGGACAGGGGTGTTCCAGCCCCAGCATTTT. J is TRBJ1-5 and V is TRBV6-5, with 10 bases matching TRBD1. There are 15 residues in the CDR3. V trimming: 6 bases; J trimming: 7 bases; junction bases outside the gene matches: 9. The V gene's germline CDR1 is MNHEY and CDR2 SVGAGI.

The CDR3 reads CASSLSDSQPQHF. CDR3 DNA sequence: TGTGCCAGCAGCCTTTCGGACAGTCAGCCCCAGCATTTT. J is TRBJ1-5 and V is TRBV3-1 (or the pseudogene TRBV3-2); D is possibly TRBD1 (6 bases). The germline CDR1 and CDR2 sequences are LGHDT and YNNKEL (reference sequence). The CDR3 runs to 13 residues. The ends were cut back, 4 bases at V and 6 bases at J, with 10 bases in the middle.

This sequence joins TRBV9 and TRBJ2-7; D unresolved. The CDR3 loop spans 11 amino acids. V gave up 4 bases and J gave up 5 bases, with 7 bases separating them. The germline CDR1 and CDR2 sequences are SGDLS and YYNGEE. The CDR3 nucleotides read TGTGCCAGCAGCTTCAACAACGAGCAGTACTTC. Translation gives CASSFNNEQYF.